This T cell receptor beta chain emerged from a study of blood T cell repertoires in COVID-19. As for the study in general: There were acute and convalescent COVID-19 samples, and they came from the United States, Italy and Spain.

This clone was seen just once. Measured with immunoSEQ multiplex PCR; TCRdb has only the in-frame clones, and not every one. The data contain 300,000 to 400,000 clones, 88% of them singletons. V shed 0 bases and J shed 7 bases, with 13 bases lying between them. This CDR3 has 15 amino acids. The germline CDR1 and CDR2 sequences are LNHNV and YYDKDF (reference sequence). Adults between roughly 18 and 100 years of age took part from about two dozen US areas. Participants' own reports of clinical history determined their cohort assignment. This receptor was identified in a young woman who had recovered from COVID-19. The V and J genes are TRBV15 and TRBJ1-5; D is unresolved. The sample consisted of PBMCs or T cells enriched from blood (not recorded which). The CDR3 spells CATSRDAFLGQPQHF. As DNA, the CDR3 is TGTGCCACCAGCAGAGATGCCTTCCTGGGCCAGCCCCAGCATTTT.